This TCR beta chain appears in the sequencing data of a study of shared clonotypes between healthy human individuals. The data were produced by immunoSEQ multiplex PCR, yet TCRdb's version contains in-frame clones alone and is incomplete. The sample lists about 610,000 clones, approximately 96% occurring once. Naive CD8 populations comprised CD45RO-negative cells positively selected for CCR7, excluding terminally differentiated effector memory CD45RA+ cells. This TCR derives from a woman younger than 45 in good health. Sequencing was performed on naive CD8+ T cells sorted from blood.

The CDR3 here is CASSLTPFHEQYF. The CDR3 coding sequence is TGTGCCAGCAGCTTGACACCGTTCCACGAGCAGTACTTC. The chain is built from TRBV7-8 and TRBJ2-7; D not certain. This CDR3 spans 13 amino acids. V was clipped by 3 bases and J by 5 bases, with 11 bases between them. Germline V gene data show CDR1 as SGHVS and CDR2 as FQNEAQ.